This T cell receptor beta chain came from a study of pediatric ulcerative colitis. TCRdb's copy holds only in-frame clones and misses some; the assay was immunoSEQ multiplex PCR. Altogether tens of thousands of clones are present, around 87% being singletons, with the ten largest covering approximately 1.5%. With respect to this clone: Its specificity is unknown.

Study findings and constraints: No controls had the two rectal clonotypes shared by ulcerative colitis patients.

Material: blood. The receptor was derived from a boy aged 5-17 years who was a control in a study of pediatric ulcerative colitis.

The chain's CDR3 is CASSYSRTTNTEAFF. The CDR3 DNA reads as TGTGCCAGCAGTTACTCGAGGACGACGAACACTGAAGCTTTCTTT. The chain links TRBV6-5 to TRBJ1-1; D gene unclear. The CDR3 spans 15 residues. V shed 0 bases and J shed 1 base, with 9 bases lying between them. From germline, CDR1 is MNHEY and CDR2 SVGAGI.